The 10 T cell receptor beta chains reported below all come from one sample, sequenced in a study of T cells in Graves' hyperthyroidism and ophthalmopathy. RNA transcripts yielded amplified TCR beta CDR3 regions. The primer set for the first-round RT-PCR of the TCR CDR3 was HTBI. TCRdb analysed the multiplex PCR reads with MiXCR anew, one entry per CDR3 protein. The sample lists about 380,000 distinct CDR3 sequences; about 18% were seen once. The specimen was blood. Receptor source: a man aged 18 to 29 with Graves' ophthalmopathy.

This clonotype was seen at least ten times. The J gene is TRBJ2-3, the V gene TRBV5-1; D gene uncertain. CDR3 size: 14 residues. The V end was cut by 2 bases, the J end by 3 bases, with 10 bases between. The germline gives CDR1 SGHRS, CDR2 YFSETQ. The CDR3 is CASSFLRATDTQYF. The CDR3 DNA reads TGCGCCAGCAGCTTCCTAAGGGCGACAGATACGCAGTATTTT.

The rearrangement joins TRBV14 to TRBJ2-1; the D is unclear. The CDR3 covers 12 residues. V was clipped by 1 base and J by 9 bases, with 7 bases between them. Germline V gives CDR1 SGHDN, CDR2 FVKESK. CDR3 coding DNA: TGTGCCAGCAGCCAAGCGGCCCCTGAGCAGTTCTTC. The encoded protein is CASSQAAPEQFF. Full variable domain (remainder filled in from reference TRBV14 and TRBJ2-1): EAGVTQFPSHSVIEKGQTVTLRCDPISGHDNLYWYRRVMGKEIKFLLHFVKESKQDESGMPNNRFLAERTGGTYSTLKVQPAELEDSGVYFCASSQAAPEQFFGPGTRLTVL.

This clonotype was detected a few times. V is TRBV6-5 and J is TRBJ1-1; D is perhaps TRBD1 (5 bases). The germline V and J ends were trimmed by 0 bases and 6 bases, with 11 bases remaining between them. This CDR3 is built from 14 residues. The germline CDR1 and CDR2 sequences are MNHEY and SVGAGI. The CDR3 DNA reads TGTGCCAGCAGTTACTCGGGGGGATTTTCTGAAGCTTTCTTT. This sequence encodes CASSYSGGFSEAFF.

This clonotype was recorded at least ten times. This chain joins TRBV12-3 or TRBV12-4 and TRBJ2-5; no clear D gene. V gave up 3 bases and J gave up 5 bases, with 13 bases separating them. This CDR3 is built from 14 residues. The CDR3 loop is CASSFFKTQETQYF. The CDR3 DNA reads as TGTGCCAGCAGTTTCTTCAAAACCCAGGAGACCCAGTACTTC.

This clonotype has a count of ten or more. The genes are TRBV7-9 and TRBJ1-1; tentative D call: TRBD1 (6 bases). Trimming shortened V by 5 bases and J by 1 base, and 17 bases separated the two germline ends. Germline CDR1 is SEHNR and CDR2 is FQNEAQ (reference sequence). The length of the CDR3 is 16 residues. This CDR3 is CASSQEAGATNTEAFF. The CDR3 bases are TGTGCCAGCAGCCAAGAAGCGGGGGCGACGAACACTGAAGCTTTCTTT. Complete variable domain (other parts from reference TRBV7-9 and TRBJ1-1): DTGVSQNPRHKITKRGQNVTFRCDPISEHNRLYWYRQTLGQGPEFLTYFQNEAQLEKSRLLSDRFSAERPKGSFSTLEIQRTEQGDSAMYLCASSQEAGATNTEAFFGQGTRLTVV.

This clonotype has at least ten counts. The rearrangement links TRBV20-1 to TRBJ2-1, with 10 nucleotides matching TRBD2. The junction had 5 bases not matched to a gene; V was cut back by 4 bases and J by 2 bases. CDR3 size: 15 residues. Germline CDR1 reads DFQATT; CDR2 reads SNEGSKA (reference sequence). In DNA form, the CDR3 reads TGCAGTGCTAATAGCGGGGGGTCAACCTACAATGAGCAGTTCTTC. Translating it yields CSANSGGSTYNEQFF.

This clonotype was seen repeatedly, ten times or more. The chain is built from TRBV7-9 and TRBJ2-7; 8 positions agree with TRBD2. The CDR3 runs to 15 residues. CDR1 and CDR2 from the germline V gene are SEHNR and FQNEAQ (reference sequence). The trim removed 3 bases at V and 0 bases at J, leaving 4 bases unmatched. CDR3 nucleotide sequence: TGTGCCAGCAGCTTTAGCGGGGAACTCTCCTACGAGCAGTACTTC. Its translation: CASSFSGELSYEQYF.

Remarks on this clonotype: A much larger clonotype is one base distant, so this may be a read error. The CDR3 coding sequence is TGCGCCAGCAGCATGGGACAGAACACCGGGGGGCTGTTTTTT. It codes for CASSMGQNTGGLFF. V is TRBV5-1 and J is TRBJ2-2; maybe TRBD1 (7 bases). The CDR3 is made up of 14 amino acids. Germline V gives CDR1 SGHRS, CDR2 YFSETQ. Based on the CDR3 plus reference TRBV5-1 and TRBJ2-2, the full variable domain is KAGVTQTPRYLIKTRGQQVTLSCSPISGHRSVSWYQQTPGQGLQFLFEYFSETQRNKGNFPGRFSGRQFSNSRSEMNVSTLELGDSALYLCASSMGQNTGGLFFGEGSRLTVL.

This clonotype appeared a few times. The CDR3 DNA follows: TGCGCCAGCAGCCGGGACGAACTTTACAATGAGCAGTTCTTC. It translates to CASSRDELYNEQFF. This chain joins TRBV4-1 and TRBJ2-1; either TRBD1 or TRBD2 may fit D (5 bases each). CDR3 size: 14 residues. The ends were cut back, 4 bases at V and 4 bases at J, with 11 bases in the middle. Germline-derived CDR1 and CDR2 are MGHRA and YSYEKL.

The chain joins TRBV20-1 to TRBJ1-2; D call uncertain. This CDR3 has 15 residues. The germline V and J ends were trimmed by 2 bases and 1 base, with 14 bases remaining between them. Germline V gene sequence: CDR1 DFQATT, CDR2 SNEGSKA (reference sequence). CDR3 coding DNA: TGCAGTGCTAGACAGCACACAAGACTTAACTATGGCTACACCTTC. Protein product: CSARQHTRLNYGYTF.